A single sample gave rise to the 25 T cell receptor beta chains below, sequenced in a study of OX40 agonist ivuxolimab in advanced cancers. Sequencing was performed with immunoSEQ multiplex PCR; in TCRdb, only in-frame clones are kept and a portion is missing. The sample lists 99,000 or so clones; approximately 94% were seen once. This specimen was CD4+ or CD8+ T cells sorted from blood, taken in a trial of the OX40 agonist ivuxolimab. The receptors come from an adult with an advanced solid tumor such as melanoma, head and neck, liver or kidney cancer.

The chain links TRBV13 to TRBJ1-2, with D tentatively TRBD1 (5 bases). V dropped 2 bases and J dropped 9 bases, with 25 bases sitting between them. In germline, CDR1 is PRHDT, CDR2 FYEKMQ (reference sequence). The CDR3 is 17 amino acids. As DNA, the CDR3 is TGTGCCAGCAGCTTATGGGGGTCAGGGAGAGCGAGTGAGAGCTACACCTTC. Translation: CASSLWGSGRASESYTF.

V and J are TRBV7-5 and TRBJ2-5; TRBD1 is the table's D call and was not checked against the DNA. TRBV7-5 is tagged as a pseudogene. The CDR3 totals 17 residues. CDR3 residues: CARSLGGRSPAQETQYF. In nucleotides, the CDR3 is TGTGCCAGAAGCTTAGGGGGGCGAAGCCCAGCCCAAGAGACCCAGTACTTC.

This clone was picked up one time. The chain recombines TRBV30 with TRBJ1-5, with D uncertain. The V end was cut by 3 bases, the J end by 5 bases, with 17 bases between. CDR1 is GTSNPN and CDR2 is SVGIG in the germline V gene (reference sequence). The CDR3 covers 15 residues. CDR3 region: CAWRARQQTHQPQHF. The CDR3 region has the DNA TGTGCCTGGAGGGCGCGGCAGCAGACCCATCAGCCCCAGCATTTT.

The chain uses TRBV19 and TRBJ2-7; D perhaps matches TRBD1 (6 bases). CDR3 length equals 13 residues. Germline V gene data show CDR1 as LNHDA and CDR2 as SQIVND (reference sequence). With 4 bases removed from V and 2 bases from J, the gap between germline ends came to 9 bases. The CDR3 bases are TGTGCCAGTAGTACGACAGGAGCCTACGAGCAGTACTTC. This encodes CASSTTGAYEQYF.

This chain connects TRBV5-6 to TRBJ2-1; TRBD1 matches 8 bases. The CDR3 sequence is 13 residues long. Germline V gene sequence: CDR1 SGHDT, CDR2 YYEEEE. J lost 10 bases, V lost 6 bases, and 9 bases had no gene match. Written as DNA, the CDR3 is TGTGCCAGCATCCTCGACAGGGGCCCAGAGCAGTTCTTC. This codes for CASILDRGPEQFF.

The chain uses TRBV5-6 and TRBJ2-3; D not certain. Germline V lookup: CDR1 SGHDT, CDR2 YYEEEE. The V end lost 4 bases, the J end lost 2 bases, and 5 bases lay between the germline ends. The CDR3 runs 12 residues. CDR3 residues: CASSGYTDTQYF. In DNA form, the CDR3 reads TGTGCCAGCAGCGGCTACACAGATACGCAGTATTTT.

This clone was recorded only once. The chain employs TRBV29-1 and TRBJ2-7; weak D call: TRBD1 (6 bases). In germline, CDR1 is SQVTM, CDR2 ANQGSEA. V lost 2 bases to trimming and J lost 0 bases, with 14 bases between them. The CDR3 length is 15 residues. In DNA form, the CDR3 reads TGCAGCGTTGAATCCGACAGGTCGAGCTCCTACGAGCAGTACTTC. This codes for CSVESDRSSSYEQYF.

CDR3 nucleotides: TGTGCCAGCAGGCGCTCTAGCGGGGGGGCTGACGAGCAGTACTTC. Translating gives CASRRSSGGADEQYF. The rearrangement uses TRBV6-6 and TRBJ2-7; 12 bases are shared with TRBD2. V shed 6 bases, J shed 5 bases, and the junction held 8 bases outside the gene matches. CDR3 length: 15 amino acids. Per the germline V gene, CDR1 is MNHNY and CDR2 is SVGAGI (reference sequence).

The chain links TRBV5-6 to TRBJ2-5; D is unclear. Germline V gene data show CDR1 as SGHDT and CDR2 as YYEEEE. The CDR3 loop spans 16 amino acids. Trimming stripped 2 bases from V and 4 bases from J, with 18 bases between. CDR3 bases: TGTGCCAGCAGCTTAGGAGAGAACCGCCCGTTAGAGACCCAGTACTTC. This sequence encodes CASSLGENRPLETQYF.

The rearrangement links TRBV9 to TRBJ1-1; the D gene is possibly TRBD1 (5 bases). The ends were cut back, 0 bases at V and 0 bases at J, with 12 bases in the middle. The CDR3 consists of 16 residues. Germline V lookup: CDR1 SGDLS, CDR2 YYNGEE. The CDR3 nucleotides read TGTGCCAGCAGCGTAGACCCCGACAGTGTGAACACTGAAGCTTTCTTT. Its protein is CASSVDPDSVNTEAFF.

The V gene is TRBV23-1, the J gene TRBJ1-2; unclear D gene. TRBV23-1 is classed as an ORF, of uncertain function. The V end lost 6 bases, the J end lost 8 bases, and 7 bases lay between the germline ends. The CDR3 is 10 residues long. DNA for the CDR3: TGCGCCAGCAGCTCGGGGGGCTACACCTTC. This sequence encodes CASSSGGYTF.

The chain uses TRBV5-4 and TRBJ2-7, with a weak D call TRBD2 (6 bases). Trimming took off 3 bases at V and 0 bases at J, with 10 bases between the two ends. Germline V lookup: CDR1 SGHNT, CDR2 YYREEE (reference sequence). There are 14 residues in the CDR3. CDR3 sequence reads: CASSSSVNSYEQYF. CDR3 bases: TGTGCCAGCAGCTCTAGCGTGAACTCCTACGAGCAGTACTTC.

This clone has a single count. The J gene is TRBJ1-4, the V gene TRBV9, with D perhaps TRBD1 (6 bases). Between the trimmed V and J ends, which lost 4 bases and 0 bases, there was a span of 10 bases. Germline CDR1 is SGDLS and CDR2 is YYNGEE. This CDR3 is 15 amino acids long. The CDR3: CASSPRTATNEKLFF. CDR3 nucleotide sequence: TGTGCCAGCAGCCCTCGGACAGCAACTAATGAAAAACTGTTTTTT.

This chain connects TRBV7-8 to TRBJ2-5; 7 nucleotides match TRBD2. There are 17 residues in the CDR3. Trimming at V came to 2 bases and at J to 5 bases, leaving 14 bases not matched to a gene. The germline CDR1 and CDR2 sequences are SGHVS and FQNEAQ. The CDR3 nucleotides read TGTGCCAGCAGCTTAATGGTTGTTGGATGGGGGGGGGAGACCCAGTACTTC. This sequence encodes CASSLMVVGWGGETQYF.

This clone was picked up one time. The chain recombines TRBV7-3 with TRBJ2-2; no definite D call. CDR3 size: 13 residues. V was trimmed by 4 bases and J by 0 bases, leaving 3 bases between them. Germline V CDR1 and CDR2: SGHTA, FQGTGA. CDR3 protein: CASSSPNTGELFF. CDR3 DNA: TGTGCCAGCAGCTCCCCGAACACCGGGGAGCTGTTTTTT. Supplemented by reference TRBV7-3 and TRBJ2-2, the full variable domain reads GAGVSQTPSNKVTEKGKYVELRCDPISGHTALYWYRQSLGQGPEFLIYFQGTGAADDSGLPNDRFFAVRPEGSVSTLKIQRTERGDSAVYLCASSSPNTGELFFGEGSRLTVL.

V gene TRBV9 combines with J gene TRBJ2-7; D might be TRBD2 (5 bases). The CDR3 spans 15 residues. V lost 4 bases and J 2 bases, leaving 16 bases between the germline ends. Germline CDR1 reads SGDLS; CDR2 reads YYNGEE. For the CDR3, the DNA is TGTGCCAGCAGCCCTTGGGGTAGCGAAACCTACGAGCAGTACTTC. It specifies CASSPWGSETYEQYF.

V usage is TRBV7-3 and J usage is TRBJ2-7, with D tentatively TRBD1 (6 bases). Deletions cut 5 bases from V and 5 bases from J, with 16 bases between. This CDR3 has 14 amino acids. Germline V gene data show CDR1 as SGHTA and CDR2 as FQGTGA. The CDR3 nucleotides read TGTGCCAGCAGCCCAGGGGTAGCATGGAACGAGCAGTACTTC. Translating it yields CASSPGVAWNEQYF.

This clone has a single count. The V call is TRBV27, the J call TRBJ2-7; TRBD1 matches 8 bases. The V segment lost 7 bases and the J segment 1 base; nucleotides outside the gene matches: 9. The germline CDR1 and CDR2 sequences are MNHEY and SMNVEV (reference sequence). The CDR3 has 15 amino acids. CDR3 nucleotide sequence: TGTGCCAGCACCTACAGGGGGTCCCCTTCCTACGAGCAGTACTTC. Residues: CASTYRGSPSYEQYF.

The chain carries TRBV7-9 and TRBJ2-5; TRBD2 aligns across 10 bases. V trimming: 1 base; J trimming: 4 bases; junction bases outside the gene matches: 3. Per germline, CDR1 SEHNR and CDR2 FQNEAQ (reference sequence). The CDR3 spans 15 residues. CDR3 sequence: CASSLVPSGGETQYF. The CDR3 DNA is TGTGCCAGCAGCTTAGTCCCTAGCGGGGGAGAGACCCAGTACTTC.

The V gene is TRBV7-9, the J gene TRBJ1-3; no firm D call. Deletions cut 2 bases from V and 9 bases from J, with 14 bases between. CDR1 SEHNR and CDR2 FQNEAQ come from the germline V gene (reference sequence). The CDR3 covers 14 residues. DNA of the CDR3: TGTGCCAGCAGCTTATTCGGGGAATTTGGCACCATATATTTT. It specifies CASSLFGEFGTIYF.

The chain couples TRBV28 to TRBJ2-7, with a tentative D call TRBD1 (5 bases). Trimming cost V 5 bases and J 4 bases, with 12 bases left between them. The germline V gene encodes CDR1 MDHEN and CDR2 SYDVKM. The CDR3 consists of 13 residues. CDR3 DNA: TGTGCCAGCAGTCCCATGACAGATTACGAGCAGTACTTC. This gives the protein CASSPMTDYEQYF.

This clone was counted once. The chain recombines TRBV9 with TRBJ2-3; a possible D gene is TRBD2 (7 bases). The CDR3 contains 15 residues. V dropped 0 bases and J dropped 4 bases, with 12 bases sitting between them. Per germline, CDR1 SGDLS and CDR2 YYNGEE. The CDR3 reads CASSVGGGLPDTQYF. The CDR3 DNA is TGTGCCAGCAGCGTAGGGGGGGGCCTCCCAGATACGCAGTATTTT.

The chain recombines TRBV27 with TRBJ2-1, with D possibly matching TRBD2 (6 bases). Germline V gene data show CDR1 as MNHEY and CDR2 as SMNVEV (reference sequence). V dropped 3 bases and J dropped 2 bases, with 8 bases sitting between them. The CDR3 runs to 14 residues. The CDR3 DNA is TGTGCCAGCAGTTTTAGCGGCACCTACAATGAGCAGTTCTTC. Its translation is CASSFSGTYNEQFF.

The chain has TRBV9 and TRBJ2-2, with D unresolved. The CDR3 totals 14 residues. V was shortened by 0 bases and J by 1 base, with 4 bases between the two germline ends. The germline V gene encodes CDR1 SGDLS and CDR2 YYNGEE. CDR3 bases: TGTGCCAGCAGCGTAGTGCAGAACACCGGGGAGCTGTTTTTT. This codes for CASSVVQNTGELFF. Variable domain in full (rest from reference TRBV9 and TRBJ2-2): DSGVTQTPKHLITATGQRVTLRCSPRSGDLSVYWYQQSLDQGLQFLIQYYNGEERAKGNILERFSAQQFPDLHSELNLSSLELGDSALYFCASSVVQNTGELFFGEGSRLTVL.

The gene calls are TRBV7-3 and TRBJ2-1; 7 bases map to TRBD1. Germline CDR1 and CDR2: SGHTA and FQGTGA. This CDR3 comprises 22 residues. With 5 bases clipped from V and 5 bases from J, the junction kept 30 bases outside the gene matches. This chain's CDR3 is CASSPYPQTGTMVYRNHNEQFF. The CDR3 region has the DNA TGTGCCAGCAGCCCCTACCCCCAGACAGGGACGATGGTCTATCGGAACCACAATGAGCAGTTCTTC.